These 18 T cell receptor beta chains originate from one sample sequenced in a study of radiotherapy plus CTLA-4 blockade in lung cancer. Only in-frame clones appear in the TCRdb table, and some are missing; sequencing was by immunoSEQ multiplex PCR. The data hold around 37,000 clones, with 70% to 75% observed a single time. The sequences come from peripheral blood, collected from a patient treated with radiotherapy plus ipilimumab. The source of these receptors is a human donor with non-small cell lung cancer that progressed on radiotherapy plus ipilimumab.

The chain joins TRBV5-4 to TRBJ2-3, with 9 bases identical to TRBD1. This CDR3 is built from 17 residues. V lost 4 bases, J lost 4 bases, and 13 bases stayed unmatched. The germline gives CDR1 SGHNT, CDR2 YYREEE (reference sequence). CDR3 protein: CASSHHPTGGRADTQYF. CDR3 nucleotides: TGTGCCAGCAGCCATCATCCAACAGGGGGCCGGGCAGATACGCAGTATTTT.

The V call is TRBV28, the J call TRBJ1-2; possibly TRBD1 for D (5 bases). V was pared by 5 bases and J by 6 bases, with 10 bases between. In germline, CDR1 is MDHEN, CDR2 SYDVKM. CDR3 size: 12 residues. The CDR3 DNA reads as TGTGCCAGCAGTCTCCTAGGGGATGGCTACACCTTC. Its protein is CASSLLGDGYTF.

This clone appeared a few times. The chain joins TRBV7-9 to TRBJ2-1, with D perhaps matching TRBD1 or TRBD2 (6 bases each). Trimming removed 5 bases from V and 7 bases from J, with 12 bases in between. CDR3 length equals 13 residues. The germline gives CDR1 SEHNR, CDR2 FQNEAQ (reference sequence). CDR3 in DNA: TGTGCCAGCAGCCGGGGGCGCGGGAATGAGCAGTTCTTC. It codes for CASSRGRGNEQFF.

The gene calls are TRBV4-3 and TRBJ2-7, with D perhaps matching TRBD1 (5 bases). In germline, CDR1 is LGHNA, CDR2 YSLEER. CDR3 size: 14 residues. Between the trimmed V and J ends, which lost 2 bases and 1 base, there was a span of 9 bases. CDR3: CASSQTGTSYEQYF. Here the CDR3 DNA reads TGCGCCAGCAGCCAAACAGGAACGTCCTACGAGCAGTACTTC.

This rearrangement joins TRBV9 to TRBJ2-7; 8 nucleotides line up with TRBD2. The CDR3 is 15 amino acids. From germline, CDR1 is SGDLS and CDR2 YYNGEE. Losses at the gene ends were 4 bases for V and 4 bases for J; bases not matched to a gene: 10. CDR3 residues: CASSKGQTSAYEQYF. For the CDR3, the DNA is TGTGCCAGCAGCAAAGGACAGACTAGCGCATACGAGCAGTACTTC.

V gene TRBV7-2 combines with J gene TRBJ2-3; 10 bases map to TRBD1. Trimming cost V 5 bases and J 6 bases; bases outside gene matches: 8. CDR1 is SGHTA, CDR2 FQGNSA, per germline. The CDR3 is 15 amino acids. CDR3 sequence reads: CASSRTGQGWDTQYF. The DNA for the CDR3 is TGTGCCAGCAGCCGAACGGGACAGGGGTGGGATACGCAGTATTTT.

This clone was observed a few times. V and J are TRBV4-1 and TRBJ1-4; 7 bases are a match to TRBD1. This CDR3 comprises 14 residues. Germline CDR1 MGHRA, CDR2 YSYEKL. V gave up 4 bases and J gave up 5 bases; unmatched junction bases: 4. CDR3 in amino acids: CASSRGQENEKLFF. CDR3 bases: TGCGCCAGCAGCCGCGGACAGGAGAATGAAAAACTGTTTTTT.

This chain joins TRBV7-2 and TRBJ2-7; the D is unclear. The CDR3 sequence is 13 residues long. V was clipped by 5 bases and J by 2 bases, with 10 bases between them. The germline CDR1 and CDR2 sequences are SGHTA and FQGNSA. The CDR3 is CASSPRNPYEQYF. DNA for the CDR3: TGTGCCAGCAGCCCGAGGAACCCCTACGAGCAGTACTTC.

In DNA form, the CDR3 reads TGCGCCAGCAGCCAAGATGGTTTGAGGGGAGAAAAACTGTTTTTT. Its protein is CASSQDGLRGEKLFF. The chain carries TRBV4-3 and TRBJ1-4; a possible D gene is TRBD1 (5 bases). CDR1 and CDR2 (germline): LGHNA, YSLEER. Trimming pared 0 bases from V and 8 bases from J, leaving 13 bases between. CDR3 length: 15 amino acids.

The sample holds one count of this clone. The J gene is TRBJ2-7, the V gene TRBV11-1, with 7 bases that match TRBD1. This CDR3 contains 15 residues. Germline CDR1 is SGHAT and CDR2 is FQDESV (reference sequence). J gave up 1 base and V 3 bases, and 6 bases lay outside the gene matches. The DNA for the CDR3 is TGTGCCAGCAGCTTTTTAAGGGGACAGTCCTACGAGCAGTACTTC. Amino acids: CASSFLRGQSYEQYF.

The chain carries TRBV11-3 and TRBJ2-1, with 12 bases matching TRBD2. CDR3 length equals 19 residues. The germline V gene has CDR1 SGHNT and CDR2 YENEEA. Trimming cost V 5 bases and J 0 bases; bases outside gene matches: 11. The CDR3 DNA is TGTGCCAGCAGCCGGACTAGCGGGAATTATAGGAGCTCCTACAATGAGCAGTTCTTC. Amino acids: CASSRTSGNYRSSYNEQFF.

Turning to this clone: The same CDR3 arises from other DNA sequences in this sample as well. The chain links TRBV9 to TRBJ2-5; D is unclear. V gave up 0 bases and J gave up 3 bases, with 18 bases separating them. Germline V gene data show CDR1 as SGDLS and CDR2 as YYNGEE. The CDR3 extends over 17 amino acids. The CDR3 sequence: CASSVAPLGEVEETQYF. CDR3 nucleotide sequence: TGTGCCAGCAGCGTAGCCCCCTTAGGAGAAGTGGAAGAGACCCAGTACTTC.

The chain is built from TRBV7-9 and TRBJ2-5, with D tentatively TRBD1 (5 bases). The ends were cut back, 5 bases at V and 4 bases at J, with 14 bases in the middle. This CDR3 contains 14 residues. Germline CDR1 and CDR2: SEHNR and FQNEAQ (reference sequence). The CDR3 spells CASSQGRSGETQYF. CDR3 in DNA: TGTGCCAGCAGCCAGGGCCGGTCGGGAGAGACCCAGTACTTC.

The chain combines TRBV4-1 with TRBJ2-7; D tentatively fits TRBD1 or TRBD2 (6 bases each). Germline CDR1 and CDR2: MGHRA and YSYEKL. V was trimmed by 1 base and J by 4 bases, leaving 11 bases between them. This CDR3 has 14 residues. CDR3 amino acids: CASSQATGTYEQYF. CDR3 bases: TGCGCCAGCAGCCAAGCCACAGGGACTTACGAGCAGTACTTC.

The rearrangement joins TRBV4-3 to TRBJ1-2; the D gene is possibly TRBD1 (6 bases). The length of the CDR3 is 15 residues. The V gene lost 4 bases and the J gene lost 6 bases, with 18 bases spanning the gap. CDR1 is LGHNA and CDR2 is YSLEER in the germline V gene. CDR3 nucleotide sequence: TGCGCCAGCAGCCTGCGCTCAGGGGTGGCCGATGGCTACACCTTC. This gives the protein CASSLRSGVADGYTF.

The CDR3 sequence is CASSLVAGPYEQYF. The CDR3 nucleotides are TGTGCCAGCAGCTTAGTGGCGGGACCCTACGAGCAGTACTTC. The chain combines TRBV11-2 with TRBJ2-7; D possibly corresponds to TRBD2 (6 bases). The CDR3 runs 14 residues. Germline CDR1 reads SGHAT; CDR2 reads FQNNGV. V was shortened by 1 base and J by 2 bases, with 9 bases between the two germline ends. The variable domain in full, with the rest retrieved from reference TRBV11-2 and TRBJ2-7, is EAGVAQSPRYKIIEKRQSVAFWCNPISGHATLYWYQQILGQGPKLLIQFQNNGVVDDSQLPKDRFSAERLKGVDSTLKIQPAKLEDSAVYLCASSLVAGPYEQYFGPGTRLTVT.

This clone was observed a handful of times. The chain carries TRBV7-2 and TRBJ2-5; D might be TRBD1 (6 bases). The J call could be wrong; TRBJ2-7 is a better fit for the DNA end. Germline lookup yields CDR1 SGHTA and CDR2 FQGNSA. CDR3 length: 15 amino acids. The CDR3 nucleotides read TGTGCCAGCAGTTCCCAGCAGGGGTACTCCTACGAGCAGTACTTC. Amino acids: CASSSQQGYSYEQYF.

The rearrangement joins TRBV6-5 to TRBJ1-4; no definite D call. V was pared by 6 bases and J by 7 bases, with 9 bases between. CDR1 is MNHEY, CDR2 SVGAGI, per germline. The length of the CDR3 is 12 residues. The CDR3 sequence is CASRTGPEKLFF. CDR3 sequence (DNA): TGTGCCAGCAGAACGGGCCCTGAAAAACTGTTTTTT.